This section outlines one T cell receptor (beta chain) sequence together with its context. This record comes from a study of blood T cell repertoires in COVID-19. Study overall: From the United States, Italy and Spain came samples of acute and convalescent COVID-19. PBMCs, B-cell-depleted T cells, or T cells were the source of the cDNA or gDNA that made up the material.

CDR3 size: 18 residues. Unmatched junction bases numbered 10, after V lost 5 bases and J lost 0 bases. Germline assignment: CDR1 SGHVS and CDR2 FQNEAQ. Original processing notes: Nucleated cell counts were estimated from reference gene primer amplification. The table came from immunoSEQ multiplex PCR; TCRdb's copy has only in-frame clones and leaves some out. D and trimming come from the DNA, and the V and J calls and clone size come from that table. The sample consists of about 100,000 clones, around 88% of them appearing once. The receptor's source is a man between 45 and 60 years old with active or convalescent COVID-19. This chain joins TRBV7-8 and TRBJ2-1, with 10 bases aligning to TRBD2. Sequenced: peripheral blood. The CDR3 sequence is CASSRSRLAGSSYNEQFF. The CDR3 DNA reads TGTGCCAGCAGCAGAAGTCGACTAGCGGGTAGCTCCTACAATGAGCAGTTCTTC.